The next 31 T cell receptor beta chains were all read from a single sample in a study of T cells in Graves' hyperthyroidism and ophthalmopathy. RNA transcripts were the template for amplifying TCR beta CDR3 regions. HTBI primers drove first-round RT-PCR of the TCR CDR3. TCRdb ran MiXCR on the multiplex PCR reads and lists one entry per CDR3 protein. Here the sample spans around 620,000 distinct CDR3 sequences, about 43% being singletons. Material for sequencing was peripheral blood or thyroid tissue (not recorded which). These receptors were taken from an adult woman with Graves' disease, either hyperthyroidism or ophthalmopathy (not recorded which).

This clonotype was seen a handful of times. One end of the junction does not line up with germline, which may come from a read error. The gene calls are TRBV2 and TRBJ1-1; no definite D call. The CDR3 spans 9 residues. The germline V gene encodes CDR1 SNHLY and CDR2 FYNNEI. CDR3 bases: TGTGCCAGCAGTGTAGGGAACATCTTT. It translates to CASSVGNIF.

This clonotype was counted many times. CDR3 nucleotides: TGTGCCAGCAGGAAACAGGGGGCGGATGAAAAACTGTTTTTT. It is translated as CASRKQGADEKLFF. The rearrangement links TRBV6-5 to TRBJ1-4, with 9 nucleotides matching TRBD1. This CDR3 has 14 residues. CDR1 and CDR2 from the germline V gene are MNHEY and SVGAGI. The trim removed 6 bases at V and 6 bases at J, leaving 5 bases unmatched.

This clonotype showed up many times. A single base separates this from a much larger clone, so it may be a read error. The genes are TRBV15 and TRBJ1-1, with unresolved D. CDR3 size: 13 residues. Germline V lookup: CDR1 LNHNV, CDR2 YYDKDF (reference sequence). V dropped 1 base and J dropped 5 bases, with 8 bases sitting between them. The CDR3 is CATSRGGGTEAFF. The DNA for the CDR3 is TGTGCCACCAGCAGAGGAGGTGGGACTGAAGCTTTCTTT.

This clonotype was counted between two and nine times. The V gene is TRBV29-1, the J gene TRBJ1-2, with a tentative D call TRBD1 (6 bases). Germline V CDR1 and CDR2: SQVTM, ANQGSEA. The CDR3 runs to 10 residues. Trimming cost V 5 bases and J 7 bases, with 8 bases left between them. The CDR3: CSVNRVGYTF. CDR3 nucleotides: TGCAGCGTTAACAGGGTTGGCTACACCTTC.

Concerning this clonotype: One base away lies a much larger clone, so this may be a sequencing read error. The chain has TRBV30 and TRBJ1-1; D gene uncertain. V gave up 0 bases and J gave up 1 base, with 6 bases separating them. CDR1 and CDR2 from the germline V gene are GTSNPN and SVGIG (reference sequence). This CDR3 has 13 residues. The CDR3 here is CAWSVGTNTEAFF. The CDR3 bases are TGTGCCTGGAGTGTAGGAACGAACACTGAAGCTTTCTTT.

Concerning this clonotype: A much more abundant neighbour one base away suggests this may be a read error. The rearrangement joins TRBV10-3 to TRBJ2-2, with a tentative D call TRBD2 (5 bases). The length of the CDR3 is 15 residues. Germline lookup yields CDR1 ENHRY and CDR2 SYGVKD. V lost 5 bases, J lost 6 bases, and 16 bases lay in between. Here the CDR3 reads CAISLFTRRAGELFF. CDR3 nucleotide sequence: TGTGCCATCAGTTTATTCACTAGACGGGCCGGGGAGCTGTTTTTT.

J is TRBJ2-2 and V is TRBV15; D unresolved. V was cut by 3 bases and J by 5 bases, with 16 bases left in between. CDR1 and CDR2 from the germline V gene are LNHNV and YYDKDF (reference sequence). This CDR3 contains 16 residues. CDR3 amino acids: CATSSRPEDDTGELFF. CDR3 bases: TGTGCCACCAGCAGCAGGCCCGAGGATGATACCGGGGAGCTGTTTTTT.

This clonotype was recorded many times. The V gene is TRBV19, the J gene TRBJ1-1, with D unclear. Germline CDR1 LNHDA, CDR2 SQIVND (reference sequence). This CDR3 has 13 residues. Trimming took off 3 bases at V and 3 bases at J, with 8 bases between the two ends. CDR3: CASSMGRHTEAFF. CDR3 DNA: TGTGCCAGTAGTATGGGTAGACACACTGAAGCTTTCTTT.

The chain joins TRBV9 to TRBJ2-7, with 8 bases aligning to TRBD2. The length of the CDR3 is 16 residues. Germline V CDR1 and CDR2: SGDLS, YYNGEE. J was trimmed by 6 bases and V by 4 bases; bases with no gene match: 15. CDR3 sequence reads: CASSPAWTARGGEQYF. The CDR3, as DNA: TGTGCCAGCAGCCCAGCCTGGACAGCCCGGGGGGGCGAGCAGTACTTC.

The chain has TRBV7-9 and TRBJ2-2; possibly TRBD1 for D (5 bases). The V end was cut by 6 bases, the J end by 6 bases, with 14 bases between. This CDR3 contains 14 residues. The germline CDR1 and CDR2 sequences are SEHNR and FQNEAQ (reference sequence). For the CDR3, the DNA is TGTGCCAGCAGTCCTGACAGTCGATCCGGGGAGCTGTTTTTT. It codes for CASSPDSRSGELFF.

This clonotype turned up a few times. The CDR3 sequence: CASSERVGMNQPQHF. The CDR3 nucleotides are TGTGCCAGCAGTGAAAGGGTAGGGATGAATCAGCCCCAGCATTTT. The V gene is TRBV2, the J gene TRBJ1-5; D gene uncertain. CDR3 length equals 15 residues. V was trimmed by 2 bases and J by 4 bases, leaving 12 bases between them. Germline assignment: CDR1 SNHLY and CDR2 FYNNEI.

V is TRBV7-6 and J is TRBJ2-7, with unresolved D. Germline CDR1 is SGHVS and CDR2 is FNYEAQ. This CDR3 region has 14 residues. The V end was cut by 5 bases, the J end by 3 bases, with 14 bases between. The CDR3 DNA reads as TGTGCCAGCAGCCAAGACTTTTACAACTACGAGCAGTACTTC. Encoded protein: CASSQDFYNYEQYF.

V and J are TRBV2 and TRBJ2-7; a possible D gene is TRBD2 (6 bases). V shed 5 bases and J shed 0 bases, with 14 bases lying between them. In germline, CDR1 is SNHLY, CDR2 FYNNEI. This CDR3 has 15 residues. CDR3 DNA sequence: TGTGCCAGCAGTTACTCGGGCGGGACCTCCTACGAGCAGTACTTC. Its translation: CASSYSGGTSYEQYF.

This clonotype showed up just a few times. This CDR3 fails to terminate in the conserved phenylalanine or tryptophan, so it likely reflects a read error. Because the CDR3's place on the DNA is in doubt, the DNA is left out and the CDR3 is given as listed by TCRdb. The CDR3 loop reads CASSPRLAGGL. The chain employs TRBV7-9 and TRBJ1-1. In germline, CDR1 is SEHNR, CDR2 FQNEAQ (reference sequence). The CDR3 is 11 residues long, counting both termini.

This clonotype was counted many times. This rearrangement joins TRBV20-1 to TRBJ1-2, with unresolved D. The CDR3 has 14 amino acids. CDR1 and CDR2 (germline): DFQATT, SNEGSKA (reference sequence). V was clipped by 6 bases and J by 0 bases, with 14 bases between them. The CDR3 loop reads CSARPGLANYGYTF. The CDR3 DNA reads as TGCAGTGCCAGACCCGGACTAGCTAACTATGGCTACACCTTC.

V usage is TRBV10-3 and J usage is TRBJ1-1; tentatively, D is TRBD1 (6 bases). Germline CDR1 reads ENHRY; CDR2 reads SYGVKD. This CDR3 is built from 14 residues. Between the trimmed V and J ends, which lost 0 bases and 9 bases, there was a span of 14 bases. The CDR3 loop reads CAISESGGRAQAFF. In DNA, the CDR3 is TGTGCCATCAGTGAGTCTGGGGGCAGGGCGCAAGCTTTCTTT.

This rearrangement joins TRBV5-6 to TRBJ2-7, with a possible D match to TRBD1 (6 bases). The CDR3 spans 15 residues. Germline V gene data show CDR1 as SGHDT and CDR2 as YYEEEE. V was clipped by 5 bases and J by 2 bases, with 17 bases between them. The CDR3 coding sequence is TGTGCCAGCAGACTCCGGACAGCAAAAGCCTACGAGCAGTACTTC. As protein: CASRLRTAKAYEQYF.

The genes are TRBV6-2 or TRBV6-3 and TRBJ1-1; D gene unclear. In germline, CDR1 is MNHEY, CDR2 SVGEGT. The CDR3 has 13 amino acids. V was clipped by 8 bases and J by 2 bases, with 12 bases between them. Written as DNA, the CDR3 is TGTGCCAGCGGGCCCGGGCTAAACACTGAAGCTTTCTTT. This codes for CASGPGLNTEAFF.

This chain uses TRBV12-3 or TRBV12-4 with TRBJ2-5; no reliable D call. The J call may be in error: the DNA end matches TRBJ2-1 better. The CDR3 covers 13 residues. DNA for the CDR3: TGTGCCATCATCAATCGGAACTACAATGAGCAGTTCTTC. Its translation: CAIINRNYNEQFF.

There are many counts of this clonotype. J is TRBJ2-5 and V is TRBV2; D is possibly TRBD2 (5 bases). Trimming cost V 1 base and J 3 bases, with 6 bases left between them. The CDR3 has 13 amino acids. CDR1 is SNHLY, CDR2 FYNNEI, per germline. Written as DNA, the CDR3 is TGTGCCAGCAGTGAAGAGAGGGAAGAGACCCAGTACTTC. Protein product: CASSEEREETQYF.

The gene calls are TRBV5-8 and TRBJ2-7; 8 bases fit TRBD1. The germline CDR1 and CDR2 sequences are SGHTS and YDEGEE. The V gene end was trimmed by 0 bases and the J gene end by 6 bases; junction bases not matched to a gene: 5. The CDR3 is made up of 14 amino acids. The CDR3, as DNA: TGTGCCAGCAGCTTGGACAGGGGGATCGGCGAGCAGTACTTC. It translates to CASSLDRGIGEQYF.

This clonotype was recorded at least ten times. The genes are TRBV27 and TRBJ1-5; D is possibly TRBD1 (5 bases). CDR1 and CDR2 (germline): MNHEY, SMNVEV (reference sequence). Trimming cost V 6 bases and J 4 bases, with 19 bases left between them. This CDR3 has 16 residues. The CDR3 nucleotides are TGTGCCAGCAGGGCAATTGGGGGGGTCCTAAATCAGCCCCAGCATTTT. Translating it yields CASRAIGGVLNQPQHF.

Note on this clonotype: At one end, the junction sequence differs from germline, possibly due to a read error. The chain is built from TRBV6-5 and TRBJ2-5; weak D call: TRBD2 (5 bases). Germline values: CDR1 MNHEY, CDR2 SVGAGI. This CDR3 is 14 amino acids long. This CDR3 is CANSYFRDRETQYF. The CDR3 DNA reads TGTGCCAACAGTTACTTCCGGGATAGGGAGACCCAGTACTTC.

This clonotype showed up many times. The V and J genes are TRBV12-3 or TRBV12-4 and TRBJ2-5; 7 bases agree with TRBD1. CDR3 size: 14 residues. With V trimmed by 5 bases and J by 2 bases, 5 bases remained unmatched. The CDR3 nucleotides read TGTGCCAGCAGTGTTCAGGGGGTACAAGAGACCCAGTACTTC. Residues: CASSVQGVQETQYF.

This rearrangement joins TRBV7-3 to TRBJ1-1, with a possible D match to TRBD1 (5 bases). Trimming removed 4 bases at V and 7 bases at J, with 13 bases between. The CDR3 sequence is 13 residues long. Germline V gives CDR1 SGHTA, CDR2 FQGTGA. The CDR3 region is CASSSPGDGEAFF. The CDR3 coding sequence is TGTGCCAGCAGCTCACCTGGGGACGGTGAAGCTTTCTTT.

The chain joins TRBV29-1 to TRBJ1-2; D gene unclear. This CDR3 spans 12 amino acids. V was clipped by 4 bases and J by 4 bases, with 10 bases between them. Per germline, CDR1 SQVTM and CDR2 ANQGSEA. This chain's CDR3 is CSVGVAGYGYTF. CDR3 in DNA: TGCAGCGTTGGAGTGGCTGGCTATGGCTACACCTTC.

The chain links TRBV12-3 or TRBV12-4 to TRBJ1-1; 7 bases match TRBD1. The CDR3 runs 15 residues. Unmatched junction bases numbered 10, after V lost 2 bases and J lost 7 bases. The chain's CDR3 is CASSLSGWGQHEAFF. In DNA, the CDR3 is TGTGCCAGCAGTTTATCGGGGTGGGGACAGCATGAAGCTTTCTTT.

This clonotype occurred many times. The CDR3 loop reads CASSLVAGKETQYF. The DNA for the CDR3 is TGCGCCAGCAGCTTGGTGGCAGGGAAAGAGACCCAGTACTTC. The J gene is TRBJ2-5, the V gene TRBV5-1, with D possibly being TRBD1 (5 bases). The germline V gene has CDR1 SGHRS and CDR2 YFSETQ. V lost 0 bases and J 3 bases, leaving 9 bases between the germline ends. The CDR3 consists of 14 residues.

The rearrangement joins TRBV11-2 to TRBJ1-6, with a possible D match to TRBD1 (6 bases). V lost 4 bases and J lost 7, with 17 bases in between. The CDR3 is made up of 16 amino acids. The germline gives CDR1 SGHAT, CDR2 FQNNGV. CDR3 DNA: TGTGCCAGCAGCTCCTCGCCGGGGGCCGTGAATTCACCCCTCCACTTT. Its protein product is CASSSSPGAVNSPLHF. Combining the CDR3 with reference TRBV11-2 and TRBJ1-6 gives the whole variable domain EAGVAQSPRYKIIEKRQSVAFWCNPISGHATLYWYQQILGQGPKLLIQFQNNGVVDDSQLPKDRFSAERLKGVDSTLKIQPAKLEDSAVYLCASSSSPGAVNSPLHFGNGTRLTVT.

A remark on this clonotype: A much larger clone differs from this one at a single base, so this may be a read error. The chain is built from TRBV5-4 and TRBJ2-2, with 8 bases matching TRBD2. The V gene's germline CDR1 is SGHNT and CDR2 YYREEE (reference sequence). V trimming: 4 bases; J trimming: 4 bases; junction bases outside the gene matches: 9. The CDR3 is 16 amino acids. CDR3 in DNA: TGTGCCAGCAGCACACAACGGGGGGGCCGCACCGGGGAGCTGTTTTTT. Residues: CASSTQRGGRTGELFF.

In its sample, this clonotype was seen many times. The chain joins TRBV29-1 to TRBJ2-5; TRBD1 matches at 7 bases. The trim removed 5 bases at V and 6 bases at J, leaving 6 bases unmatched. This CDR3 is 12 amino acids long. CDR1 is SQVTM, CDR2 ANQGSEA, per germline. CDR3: CSVQGVGKTQYF. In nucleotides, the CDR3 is TGCAGCGTTCAGGGGGTCGGAAAGACCCAGTACTTC.